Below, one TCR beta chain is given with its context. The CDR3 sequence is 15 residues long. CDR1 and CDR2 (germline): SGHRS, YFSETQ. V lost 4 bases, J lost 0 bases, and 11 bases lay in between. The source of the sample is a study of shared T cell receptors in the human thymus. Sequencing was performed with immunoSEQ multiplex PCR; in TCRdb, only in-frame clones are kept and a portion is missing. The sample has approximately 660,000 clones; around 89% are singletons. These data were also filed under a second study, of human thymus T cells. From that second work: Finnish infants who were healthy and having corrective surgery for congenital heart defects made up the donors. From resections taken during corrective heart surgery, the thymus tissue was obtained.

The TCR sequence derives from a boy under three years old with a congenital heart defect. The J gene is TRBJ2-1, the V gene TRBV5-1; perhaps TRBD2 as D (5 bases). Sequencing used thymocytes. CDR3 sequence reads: CASSGPGSSYNEQFF. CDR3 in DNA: TGCGCCAGCAGCGGCCCGGGGAGCTCCTACAATGAGCAGTTCTTC.